In this sample, the clone carrying this TCR beta chain turned up many times. Its matching antigen is unknown. This sample was included in a study of human T cells and chemical hapten exposure. Study-level background: Small discrepancies in pooled library volume mainly accounted for the varying TCR yields per sample. Study-wide points: There was no change with DPC sensitization in TCRs above 1 in 1000 frequency.

Attachment of unique molecular identifiers to individual cDNA molecules was performed in the library. The authors' processing: Ranging from roughly 23,224 to 700,000, TCR counts per sample had a median value of 95,638. One entry per CDR3 protein results from TCRdb running MiXCR on the 5' RACE reads. Clone size and V and J calls follow TCRdb, not the original study. Of some 150,000 distinct CDR3 sequences listed, 4.1% were seen once; the top ten hold 1.3% to 1.5%. The germline V and J ends were trimmed by 1 base and 5 bases, with 12 bases remaining between them. Germline V lookup: CDR1 LGHDT, CDR2 YNNKEL (reference sequence). The length of the CDR3 is 15 residues. RNA extraction used unfractionated whole blood as the source of total RNA.

This chain links TRBV3-1 with TRBJ2-1; TRBD1 is a possible D gene (7 bases). This clonotype was sampled from a female donor in good health. DNA for the CDR3: TGTGCCAGCAGCCAAGGGAGGGGGCGGAACAATGAGCAGTTCTTC. It encodes CASSQGRGRNNEQFF.